A selection of T cell receptor beta chains follows, all from one sample in a study of technical replicates of blood from a few donors. Libraries were prepared by immunoSEQ multiplex PCR; TCRdb keeps only in-frame clonotypes and omits some of them. The table has some 60,000 clones, 75% to 95% seen once. The sample taken for sequencing was PBMCs. These receptors all stem from a human donor in good health. Some clones in this sample may be carry-over from other donors' samples. The CDR3 runs from the conserved cysteine through the conserved F or W. A D gene is named only where the DNA matches it firmly. A row's size may be missing; if present it is once, few, many or a size class.

v_gene	abundance	j_gene	d_gene	len	CDR3nt	CDR3aa
TRBV7-3	NA	TRBJ1-2	NA	13	TGTGCCAGCAGCTTTAGACTAGAAGGGGGCTACACCTTC	CASSFRLEGGYTF
TRBV9	once	TRBJ1-1	NA	15	TGTGCCAGCAGCGTAATGGAGGAGGTCACCACTGAAGCTTTCTTT	CASSVMEEVTTEAFF
TRBV2	NA	TRBJ1-2	NA	14	TGTGCCAGCTTGCGTTCCCTCATTAGCTCGAACTACACCTTC	CASLRSLISSNYTF
TRBV5-4	NA	TRBJ2-6	TRBD2	19	TGTGCCAGCAGCGGGTGGGCGGGAGGACCTACCTCTGGGGCCAACGTCCTGACTTTC	CASSGWAGGPTSGANVLTF
TRBV6-5	NA	TRBJ2-5	NA	13	TGTGCCAGCAGTCGGACTCGGCAAGAGACCCAGTACTTC	CASSRTRQETQYF
TRBV29-1	NA	TRBJ1-1	NA	13	TGCAGCGCCCGTGTCAGGGGTGATACTGAAGCTTTCTTT	CSARVRGDTEAFF
TRBV2	NA	TRBJ2-1	TRBD2	15	TGTGCCAGCAGTCGGACTAGCGGGAGTAGCGATGAGCAGTTCTTC	CASSRTSGSSDEQFF
TRBV29-1	NA	TRBJ2-7	TRBD1	12	TGCAGCGTCGGACAGGTAGTCTACGAGCAGTACTTC	CSVGQVVYEQYF
TRBV7-9	NA	TRBJ1-4	NA	14	TGTGCCAGCAGCCGGACAGTGGGCCCTGAAAAACTGTTTTTT	CASSRTVGPEKLFF
TRBV5-4	once	TRBJ2-3	NA	14	TGTGCCAGCAGCTTGGGACAGGCGACAGATACGCAGTATTTT	CASSLGQATDTQYF
TRBV5-1	NA	TRBJ1-2	NA	13	TGCGCCAGCAGCTTTTCTCGGGACTATGGCTACACCTTC	CASSFSRDYGYTF
TRBV2	NA	TRBJ1-1	NA	13	TGTGCCAGCAGGGCAGACTGGAACACTGAAGCTTTCTTT	CASRADWNTEAFF
TRBV5-6	NA	TRBJ2-7	NA	17	TGTGCCAGCAGCTTGCGGTTGGGGAGGATTCCCGGTAGCGAGCAGTACTTC	CASSLRLGRIPGSEQYF
TRBV12-5	NA	TRBJ1-1	TRBD1	16	TGTGCTAGTGGTCCTCCGGGACAGGGGGCGAAGGCTGAAGCTTTCTTT	CASGPPGQGAKAEAFF
TRBV6-5	NA	TRBJ2-1	NA	15	TGTGCCAGCAGTTACACGGGAGTTCCGCGGAATGAGCAGTTCTTC	CASSYTGVPRNEQFF
TRBV19	NA	TRBJ2-1	NA	15	TGTGCCAGTAGTATGGAGGACCAATCCTACAATGAGCAGTTCTTC	CASSMEDQSYNEQFF
TRBV7-2	NA	TRBJ2-3	NA	14	TGTGCCAGCAGCTTAGTGAGTAGCGGAGATACGCAGTATTTT	CASSLVSSGDTQYF
TRBV14	NA	TRBJ1-2	NA	15	TGTGCCAGCAGCCCTCAGGCCAGGTTTAACTATGGCTACACCTTC	CASSPQARFNYGYTF
TRBV29-1	once	TRBJ1-2	NA	16	TGCAGCGTTGAAGAAGAAGGCACAGGTTCCTACTATGGCTACACCTTC	CSVEEEGTGSYYGYTF
TRBV11-2	NA	TRBJ2-3	TRBD2	18	TGTGCCAGCAGCTTAGTACTAAGGACTAGCGGGGGTCCAGATACGCAGTATTTT	CASSLVLRTSGGPDTQYF
TRBV5-5	NA	TRBJ1-2	TRBD1	14	TGTGCCAGCAGCATCCGGGACAGAGACGTCGGCTACACCTTC	CASSIRDRDVGYTF
TRBV5-1	NA	TRBJ2-1	NA	12	TGCGCCAGCAGCTCGACAGGCGGAGAGCAGTTCTTC	CASSSTGGEQFF
TRBV5-1	NA	TRBJ1-1	NA	12	TGCGCCAGCAGCTTGCCTGGGGTTGAGGGTTTCTTT	CASSLPGVEGFF
TRBV19	NA	TRBJ2-2	NA	15	TGTGCCAGTAGCCCCGACGCGGGTGACACCGGGGAGCTGTTTTTT	CASSPDAGDTGELFF
TRBV5-5	NA	TRBJ2-5	NA	14	TGTGCCAGCAGCTTGGACAGCCCCTGGGAGACCCAGTACTTC	CASSLDSPWETQYF
TRBV5-1	NA	TRBJ2-3	TRBD1	15	TGCGCCAGCAGGGGACAGGGAATTGGCACAGATACGCAGTATTTT	CASRGQGIGTDTQYF
TRBV6-5	NA	TRBJ2-7	NA	15	TGTGCCAGCAGTAGACCCAGAGGTAGCTCCTACGAGCAGTACTTC	CASSRPRGSSYEQYF
TRBV6-1	NA	TRBJ1-1	NA	13	TGTGCCAGCAAAGAGGGATTGAACACTGAAGCTTTCTTT	CASKEGLNTEAFF
TRBV20-1	NA	TRBJ1-2	NA	11	TGCAGTGCCCTAGGTAACTATGGCTACACCTTC	CSALGNYGYTF
TRBV9	NA	TRBJ2-3	TRBD2	16	TGTGCCAGCAGCGTCGGGACTAGCGGAGTCACAGATACGCAGTATTTT	CASSVGTSGVTDTQYF
TRBV19	once	TRBJ1-5	TRBD1	14	TGTGCCAGCGCGGACAGGGAGTACAATCAGCCCCAGCATTTT	CASADREYNQPQHF
TRBV7-6	NA	TRBJ1-2	TRBD1	13	TGTGCCAGCAGCCCTCTTGGGACAGATGGCTACACCTTC	CASSPLGTDGYTF
TRBV5-4	NA	TRBJ2-5	NA	15	TGTGCCAGCAGCTTAGGAGGGGGCGTATCAGAGACCCAGTACTTC	CASSLGGGVSETQYF
TRBV11-2	NA	TRBJ1-6	TRBD1	15	TGTGCCAGCAGCTTAGTGCAGGGGGGTTCTTCACCCCTCCACTTT	CASSLVQGGSSPLHF
TRBV2	NA	TRBJ2-1	TRBD2	14	TGTGCCAGAGGGAGCGGGAGGGAAGTCCATGAGCAGTTCTTC	CARGSGREVHEQFF
TRBV5-1	few	TRBJ1-6	TRBD1	15	TGCGCCAGCAGCTTGCCGACAGGGGATAATTCACCCCTCCACTTT	CASSLPTGDNSPLHF
TRBV2	NA	TRBJ2-7	TRBD2	14	TGTGCCAGCAGGTTCCAGGGACTAGCCCTCGAGCAGTACTTC	CASRFQGLALEQYF
TRBV29-1	NA	TRBJ2-3	NA	13	TGCAGCGTTGTCCCTAGCGTTACAGATACGCAGTATTTT	CSVVPSVTDTQYF
TRBV30	NA	TRBJ2-7	TRBD2	15	TGTGCCTGGAGTGTACGGACTAGCGGGAGCCACGAGCAGTACTTC	CAWSVRTSGSHEQYF
TRBV6-1	NA	TRBJ2-7	TRBD1	15	TGTGCCAGCAGCGTGGGACAGGGGGATTCCTACGAGCAGTACTTC	CASSVGQGDSYEQYF
TRBV21-1	NA	TRBJ1-2	NA	12	TGTGCCACCCCGTACCGACTTTATGGCTACACCTTC	CATPYRLYGYTF
TRBV7-2	NA	TRBJ2-7	TRBD2	15	TGTGCCAGCAGCTCTTTAACGGGGGGGTCCTACGAGCAGTACTTC	CASSSLTGGSYEQYF
TRBV18	NA	TRBJ2-3	TRBD2	16	TGTGCCAGCTCACGCGCCGGTAGCGGGAGCACAGATACGCAGTATTTT	CASSRAGSGSTDTQYF
TRBV14	NA	TRBJ2-4	NA	15	TGTGCCAGCAGCCCCAGTACGGGAGCCAAAAACATTCAGTACTTC	CASSPSTGAKNIQYF
TRBV7-9	once	TRBJ1-4	TRBD1	15	TGTGCCAGCAGTTTCGTCCGGGACAGGGGTGAAAAACTGTTTTTT	CASSFVRDRGEKLFF
TRBV5-4	NA	TRBJ2-2	TRBD1	15	TGTGCCAGCAGCTTGCTGACAGGGGTGACCGGGGAGCTGTTTTTT	CASSLLTGVTGELFF
TRBV18	once	TRBJ1-1	NA	15	TGTGCCAGCTCACCACCGACAAGGGCGGGGACTGAAGCTTTCTTT	CASSPPTRAGTEAFF
TRBV9	NA	TRBJ2-7	NA	15	TGTGCCAGCAGCGCTACAGGTAATACAGTCTACGAGCAGTACTTC	CASSATGNTVYEQYF
TRBV11-2	NA	TRBJ2-1	TRBD2	15	TGTGCCAGCAGCGGACGGGCTAGCGGGGATTCGGAGCAGTTCTTC	CASSGRASGDSEQFF
TRBV13	few	TRBJ1-2	NA	14	TGTGCCAGCAGCAAAGAGGCAGGGACACATGGCTACACCTTC	CASSKEAGTHGYTF
TRBV30	NA	TRBJ1-2	NA	11	TGTGCCTGGGCGAGGGCAGAAGGCTACACCTTC	CAWARAEGYTF